One T cell receptor beta chain is described in this entry. Its antigen is unknown. The method was immunoSEQ multiplex PCR; TCRdb's version includes in-frame clones alone and lacks a portion of them. The sample carries roughly 180,000 clones, approximately 94% recorded once. The sample comes from a study of T cell responses to AZD1222 COVID-19 vaccine. Study in general: Second-dose recipients at about 4 or about 12 weeks were treated as one pooled group.

Overall study results and limits: Vaccine-associated CD4 TCRs spanned spike, dominant at 160-218 and 743-854. Repertoire sampling occurred only after the peak T cell response. Among AZD1222 vaccinees, only five to seven were seropositive at baseline.

The sequencing here drew on peripheral blood, taken on day 0 of AZD1222 vaccination. This TCR derives from an adult in good health.

In DNA, the CDR3 is TGTGCCAGCAGCTTGGAGGCAGGGGAGGAGCAGTACTTC. This codes for CASSLEAGEEQYF. V usage is TRBV5-4 and J usage is TRBJ2-7; D is possibly TRBD1 (6 bases). V lost 0 bases, J lost 7 bases, and 11 bases lay in between. The length of the CDR3 is 13 residues. The germline gives CDR1 SGHNT, CDR2 YYREEE (reference sequence).